Below are 24 T cell receptor beta chains sequenced from a single sample in a study of shared clonotypes between healthy human individuals. The protocol was immunoSEQ multiplex PCR, while the TCRdb copy is restricted to in-frame clones and leaves out a portion. The table records approximately 700,000 clones, roughly 72% of them present only once. Sequencing was carried out using memory CD4+ T cells sorted from blood. Subset specified: CD45RA-negative fraction. All receptors come from a woman aged 25 to 39 in good health.

The J gene is TRBJ2-2, the V gene TRBV28; 7 bases map to TRBD1. The V gene end was trimmed by 4 bases and the J gene end by 3 bases; junction bases not matched to a gene: 5. The germline gives CDR1 MDHEN, CDR2 SYDVKM. The CDR3 runs 15 residues. The CDR3 DNA sequence: TGTGCCAGCAGTTCCGGGACAGTCCACACCGGGGAGCTGTTTTTT. Protein sequence: CASSSGTVHTGELFF.

This chain links TRBV5-1 with TRBJ1-2; 7 bases match TRBD1. This CDR3 contains 14 residues. Germline CDR1 and CDR2: SGHRS and YFSETQ. The junction had 7 bases not matched to a gene; V was cut back by 0 bases and J by 8 bases. CDR3 amino acids: CASSLGTGTLGYTF. The CDR3 bases are TGCGCCAGCAGCTTGGGGACAGGTACTCTGGGCTACACCTTC.

This clone was observed once. The J gene is TRBJ1-2, the V gene TRBV2; 7 nucleotides agree with TRBD1. V shed 3 bases, J shed 5 bases, and the junction held 6 bases outside the gene matches. The CDR3 is 14 amino acids. The germline V gene encodes CDR1 SNHLY and CDR2 FYNNEI. CDR3 in amino acids: CASSEAGGSYGYTF. The CDR3 region has the DNA TGTGCCAGCAGTGAGGCAGGGGGAAGTTATGGCTACACCTTC. Full variable domain (outside the CDR3, taken from reference TRBV2 and TRBJ1-2): EPEVTQTPSHQVTQMGQEVILRCVPISNHLYFYWYRQILGQKVEFLVSFYNNEISEKSEIFDDQFSVERPDGSNFTLKIRSTKLEDSAMYFCASSEAGGSYGYTFGSGTRLTVV.

The J gene is TRBJ2-7, the V gene TRBV4-1; D may match TRBD1 or TRBD2 (5 bases each). Germline-derived CDR1 and CDR2 are MGHRA and YSYEKL. V was cut by 4 bases and J by 2 bases, with 18 bases left in between. CDR3 length equals 16 residues. CDR3 sequence (DNA): TGCGCCAGCAGCCCCGACGGAGGAACGGACACCTACGAGCAGTACTTC. It is translated as CASSPDGGTDTYEQYF.

The J gene is TRBJ2-7, the V gene TRBV6-5; TRBD1 is a possible D gene (6 bases). Trimming removed 4 bases from V and 1 base from J, with 17 bases in between. The CDR3 is made up of 16 amino acids. The germline V gene encodes CDR1 MNHEY and CDR2 SVGAGI. CDR3 amino acids: CASSSTVGTPSYEQYF. In DNA form, the CDR3 reads TGTGCCAGCAGTTCCACCGTCGGGACACCTTCCTACGAGCAGTACTTC.

This clone was seen many times. This specimen includes other DNA sequences encoding the same CDR3. The V and J genes are TRBV28 and TRBJ1-4, with unresolved D. The germline V and J ends were trimmed by 5 bases and 0 bases, with 4 bases remaining between them. The CDR3 contains 13 residues. Germline assignment: CDR1 MDHEN and CDR2 SYDVKM. The CDR3 spells CASSRTTNEKLFF. CDR3 nucleotide sequence: TGTGCCAGCAGTCGGACAACTAATGAAAAACTGTTTTTT.

As for this clone: This clone may be a read error of a much larger clone one base away. The V and J genes are TRBV5-5 and TRBJ1-5; possible D gene TRBD1, 6 bases. CDR3 length: 13 residues. Looked up from germline, CDR1 is SGHKS and CDR2 is YYEKEE (reference sequence). Trimming removed 4 bases at V and 3 bases at J, with 8 bases between. The CDR3 region has the DNA TGTGCCAGCAGCCAGGGGCCCAATCAGCCCCAGCATTTT. The encoded protein is CASSQGPNQPQHF.

The rearrangement links TRBV6-5 to TRBJ2-1, with 8 positions matching TRBD2. The trim removed 7 bases at V and 7 bases at J, leaving 12 bases unmatched. The CDR3 contains 15 residues. Germline V gene sequence: CDR1 MNHEY, CDR2 SVGAGI. The CDR3 protein is CASKQAGDGSNEQFF. CDR3 in DNA: TGTGCCAGCAAACAAGCGGGAGATGGTTCGAATGAGCAGTTCTTC.

This clone appeared once. CDR3 bases: TGTGCCAGCAGTTTTCGTCTGAGGCAACCTTCCTACGAGCAGTACTTC. Translating it yields CASSFRLRQPSYEQYF. The chain is built from TRBV28 and TRBJ2-7; the D is unclear. V lost 3 bases and J 1 base, leaving 16 bases between the germline ends. This CDR3 region has 16 residues. Germline V gives CDR1 MDHEN, CDR2 SYDVKM.

This clone was recorded a few times. The CDR3 loop is CASSYPPRQVNQPQHF. The CDR3 coding sequence is TGTGCCAGCAGTTACCCCCCTCGACAGGTTAATCAGCCCCAGCATTTT. The V gene is TRBV27, the J gene TRBJ1-5; D might be TRBD1 (6 bases). The CDR3 length is 16 residues. Germline CDR1 and CDR2: MNHEY and SMNVEV (reference sequence). Trimming left V 4 bases short and J 4 bases short, with 17 bases between.

This clone occurred a few times. This chain joins TRBV27 and TRBJ1-5; D is uncertain. CDR3 length: 13 amino acids. The V end was cut by 3 bases, the J end by 5 bases, with 8 bases between. Germline CDR1 and CDR2: MNHEY and SMNVEV (reference sequence). CDR3 bases: TGTGCCAGCAGTTTCACCCTTTATCAGCCCCAGCATTTT. This codes for CASSFTLYQPQHF.

The V gene is TRBV6-1, the J gene TRBJ1-5; D remains unclear. Germline V gives CDR1 MNHNS, CDR2 SASEGT. The V end was cut by 8 bases, the J end by 9 bases, with 17 bases between. The CDR3 runs 13 residues. CDR3 protein: CASRATARGPQHF. CDR3 nucleotides: TGTGCCAGCCGCGCTACCGCGCGGGGGCCCCAGCATTTT.

The chain recombines TRBV7-9 with TRBJ2-2; possibly TRBD1 or TRBD2 for D (5 bases each). Germline V gene data show CDR1 as SEHNR and CDR2 as FQNEAQ (reference sequence). CDR3 length equals 14 residues. V gave up 5 bases and J gave up 3 bases, with 10 bases separating them. The CDR3 here is CASSPLGDTGELFF. The CDR3 nucleotides read TGTGCCAGCAGCCCGTTGGGGGACACCGGGGAGCTGTTTTTT.

V gene TRBV6-5 combines with J gene TRBJ1-5; TRBD1 is a possible D gene (5 bases). CDR3 length: 15 residues. Germline V lookup: CDR1 MNHEY, CDR2 SVGAGI. V dropped 6 bases and J dropped 4 bases, with 16 bases sitting between them. DNA of the CDR3: TGTGCCAGCAGCCTGGGGGGTGCGTCGAATCAGCCCCAGCATTTT. Translating gives CASSLGGASNQPQHF.

This sequence joins TRBV7-2 and TRBJ2-1, with 8 bases aligning to TRBD2. Germline lookup yields CDR1 SGHTA and CDR2 FQGNSA. This CDR3 contains 15 residues. Trimming cost V 1 base and J 3 bases; bases outside gene matches: 2. The CDR3 region is CASSLGSGNYNEQFF. The CDR3 DNA follows: TGTGCCAGCAGCTTAGGTAGCGGGAACTACAATGAGCAGTTCTTC.

The rearrangement uses TRBV27 and TRBJ1-6; a possible D gene is TRBD1 (5 bases). CDR3 length: 12 amino acids. Germline V lookup: CDR1 MNHEY, CDR2 SMNVEV (reference sequence). Trimming removed 6 bases from V and 9 bases from J, with 9 bases in between. CDR3 DNA: TGTGCCAGCAGCTCAGGGAGTTCACCCCTCCACTTT. It translates to CASSSGSSPLHF.

This chain uses TRBV7-3 with TRBJ2-3; TRBD1 might be the D (5 bases). The CDR3 consists of 18 residues. The V end was cut by 1 base, the J end by 3 bases, with 20 bases between. Germline assignment: CDR1 SGHTA and CDR2 FQGTGA. The CDR3 loop reads CASSLKVQGRFPTDTQYF. The CDR3 DNA reads as TGTGCCAGCAGCTTAAAGGTCCAGGGTCGTTTCCCGACAGATACGCAGTATTTT. Full variable domain (remainder filled in from reference TRBV7-3 and TRBJ2-3): GAGVSQTPSNKVTEKGKYVELRCDPISGHTALYWYRQSLGQGPEFLIYFQGTGAADDSGLPNDRFFAVRPEGSVSTLKIQRTERGDSAVYLCASSLKVQGRFPTDTQYFGPGTRLTVL.

In its sample, this clone was seen a few times. This chain uses TRBV7-9 with TRBJ2-1, with 13 bases fitting TRBD2. V lost 4 bases and J lost 7; bases outside the gene matches: 4. The CDR3 loop spans 15 amino acids. The germline CDR1 and CDR2 sequences are SEHNR and FQNEAQ (reference sequence). As DNA, the CDR3 is TGTGCCAGCAGCTCACGACTAGCGGGAGGTAATGAGCAGTTCTTC. Translated: CASSSRLAGGNEQFF.

The V call is TRBV19, the J call TRBJ1-2; 7 bases agree with TRBD1. V was pared by 6 bases and J by 3 bases, with 7 bases of the junction left unmatched. The CDR3 is 14 amino acids. Germline loops: CDR1 LNHDA, CDR2 SQIVND (reference sequence). CDR3 DNA: TGTGCCAGTAGCACAGAGACAGGGCACTATGGCTACACCTTC. Amino acid sequence: CASSTETGHYGYTF.

The DNA for the CDR3 is TGTGCCAGCAGTGACGACAGCCTTCAAGCGTACTTC. Protein product: CASSDDSLQAYF. This chain joins TRBV6-1 and TRBJ2-7, with a weak D call TRBD1 (5 bases). Germline lookup yields CDR1 MNHNS and CDR2 SASEGT. V was clipped by 3 bases and J by 12 bases, with 15 bases between them. The CDR3 is made up of 12 amino acids.

This clone was seen only once. The rearrangement joins TRBV5-4 to TRBJ2-7; 10 nucleotides line up with TRBD2. This CDR3 is built from 14 residues. Looked up from germline, CDR1 is SGHNT and CDR2 is YYREEE (reference sequence). V lost 4 bases to trimming and J lost 5 bases; unmatched junction nucleotides: 6. CDR3 amino acids: CASSLGLASDEQYF. CDR3 DNA sequence: TGTGCCAGCAGCCTGGGACTAGCGTCGGACGAGCAGTACTTC.

The J gene is TRBJ1-5, the V gene TRBV6-1, with 8 bases lining up with TRBD1. The junction had 5 bases not matched to a gene; V was cut back by 6 bases and J by 4 bases. Germline V CDR1 and CDR2: MNHNS, SASEGT. The CDR3 is 14 residues long. The CDR3: CASRTGVQNQPQHF. As DNA, the CDR3 is TGTGCCAGCAGGACAGGGGTTCAGAATCAGCCCCAGCATTTT.

The chain uses TRBV5-1 and TRBJ1-2; D remains unclear. Trimming removed 3 bases at V and 4 bases at J, with 19 bases between. CDR1 and CDR2 (germline): SGHRS, YFSETQ. There are 16 residues in the CDR3. The CDR3 spells CASSSSNTGSPYGYTF. CDR3 nucleotide sequence: TGCGCCAGCAGCTCCTCTAACACCGGGAGTCCCTATGGCTACACCTTC.

This rearrangement joins TRBV6-5 to TRBJ2-3; unclear D gene. Per germline, CDR1 MNHEY and CDR2 SVGAGI. CDR3 size: 13 residues. V was pared by 4 bases and J by 7 bases, with 12 bases between. In DNA form, the CDR3 reads TGTGCCAGCAGTTCCCTAGTCTCTTATACGCAGTATTTT. Residues: CASSSLVSYTQYF.